This is a list of T cell receptor beta chains from one sample in a study of blood T cell repertoires in COVID-19. Clones were read by immunoSEQ multiplex PCR, and TCRdb kept only the in-frame ones, dropping some. The sample contains over 200,000 clones, 75% to 85% of which appear only once. The specimen sequenced was PBMCs or T cells enriched from blood (not recorded which). Every receptor here comes from a man aged 35-49 years who had recovered from COVID-19. Both conserved end residues are part of each CDR3. Each record gives: D gene, clone size, V gene, J gene, CDR3 protein, CDR3 DNA. A D gene is named only where the DNA matches it firmly. Size is stated for part of the rows, as once, few or many counts, or as a class when the clone is expanded.

>-|-|TRBV27|TRBJ2-7
CASSANSGASYEQYF
TGTGCCAGCAGTGCAAACTCAGGGGCCTCCTACGAGCAGTACTTC
>TRBD1|-|TRBV29-1|TRBJ1-2
CSVTSTGNYGYTF
TGCAGCGTCACTTCGACAGGGAACTATGGCTACACCTTC
>-|-|TRBV6-6|TRBJ2-1
CASSYKGRVDNEQFF
TGTGCCAGCAGTTACAAGGGGCGAGTGGACAATGAGCAGTTCTTC
>TRBD1|few|TRBV24-1|TRBJ1-2
CATRDRGNYGYTF
TGTGCCACACGGGACAGGGGGAACTATGGCTACACCTTC
>-|-|TRBV12-5|TRBJ2-1
CASGLVSGRASNEQFF
TGTGCTAGTGGTTTGGTCTCGGGAAGAGCTTCGAATGAGCAGTTCTTC
>TRBD1|once|TRBV12-3/TRBV12-4|TRBJ1-2
CASSWDSNYGYTF
TGTGCCAGCAGTTGGGACAGCAACTATGGCTACACCTTC
>TRBD1|once|TRBV28|TRBJ1-5
CASSPGTGGSHQPQHF
TGTGCCAGCAGCCCCGGGACAGGGGGATCCCATCAGCCCCAGCATTTT
>-|-|TRBV4-1|TRBJ2-7
CASSQGRNYEQYF
TGCGCCAGCAGCCAAGGCAGAAACTACGAGCAGTACTTC
>-|few|TRBV2|TRBJ1-5
CASSLTGRNQPQHF
TGTGCCAGCTCTTTGACAGGCCGCAATCAGCCCCAGCATTTT
>-|-|TRBV5-1|TRBJ2-2
CASSLVKQGGPTGELFF
TGCGCCAGCAGCTTGGTAAAGCAGGGAGGCCCCACCGGGGAGCTGTTTTTT
>TRBD2|-|TRBV9|TRBJ2-3
CASSVSGTDTDTQYF
TGTGCCAGCAGCGTTAGCGGGACGGACACAGATACGCAGTATTTT
>-|-|TRBV15|TRBJ1-3
CATSSPGNTIYF
TGTGCCACCTCTAGTCCTGGAAACACCATATATTTT
>TRBD1|once|TRBV7-9|TRBJ1-4
CASSFWTGAFEKLFF
TGTGCCAGCAGCTTTTGGACAGGGGCGTTCGAAAAACTGTTTTTT
>-|-|TRBV7-9|TRBJ1-3
CASSFRGETSGNTIYF
TGTGCCAGCAGCTTTCGGGGGGAAACTTCTGGAAACACCATATATTTT
>-|-|TRBV5-4|TRBJ2-7
CASSQDSPYEQYF
TGTGCCAGCAGCCAGGACAGCCCCTACGAGCAGTACTTC
>-|-|TRBV30|TRBJ1-3
CAWSPQGIGGNTIYF
TGTGCCTGGAGCCCCCAGGGAATTGGAGGAAACACCATATATTTT
>-|few|TRBV12-3/TRBV12-4|TRBJ1-2
CASSLVRVDGYTF
TGTGCCAGCAGTTTGGTCAGGGTGGATGGCTACACCTTC
>-|-|TRBV2|TRBJ1-2
CASSSPYREDYGYTF
TGTGCCAGCAGTAGCCCTTACAGGGAAGACTATGGCTACACCTTC
>-|once|TRBV7-8|TRBJ1-3
CASSLVRGSGNTIYF
TGTGCCAGCAGCTTAGTTCGGGGTAGTGGAAACACCATATATTTT
>TRBD2|-|TRBV4-2|TRBJ2-2
CASSQDIGLAGGRIGELFF
TGTGCCAGCAGCCAAGATATCGGACTAGCGGGAGGGCGAATCGGGGAGCTGTTTTTT
>-|-|TRBV7-7|TRBJ2-1
CASSVDGASFNEQFF
TGTGCCAGCAGCGTCGACGGAGCCAGCTTCAATGAGCAGTTCTTC
>-|-|TRBV5-1|TRBJ1-6
CASSFTGGVGSPLHF
TGCGCCAGCAGCTTCACTGGAGGGGTCGGTTCACCCCTCCACTTT
>-|-|TRBV7-2|TRBJ2-2
CASSPSPRNTGELFF
TGTGCCAGCAGCCCCTCTCCGCGAAACACCGGGGAGCTGTTTTTT
>TRBD1|-|TRBV5-1|TRBJ2-2
CASSQAPPDRGNTGELFF
TGCGCCAGCAGCCAAGCGCCCCCTGACAGGGGGAACACCGGGGAGCTGTTTTTT
>-|once|TRBV2|TRBJ1-2
CASSEALGGLGGYTF
TGTGCCAGCAGTGAAGCGCTCGGGGGGCTAGGAGGCTACACCTTC
>-|-|TRBV11-2|TRBJ2-1
CASSLDGLDNEQFF
TGTGCCAGCAGCTTAGATGGTCTAGACAATGAGCAGTTCTTC
>TRBD1|-|TRBV6-5|TRBJ1-1
CASRLRGQREAFF
TGTGCCAGCAGACTCAGGGGGCAGCGTGAAGCTTTCTTT
>-|-|TRBV11-1|TRBJ2-7
CASSPRGLASSYEQYF
TGTGCCAGCAGCCCCCGGGGTCTCGCAAGCTCCTACGAGCAGTACTTC
>TRBD2|-|TRBV19|TRBJ2-7
CASSIRTSGSSYEQYF
TGTGCCAGTAGTATCCGGACTAGCGGGAGCTCCTACGAGCAGTACTTC
>-|once|TRBV11-2|TRBJ2-3
CASSSPGTGPDTQYF
TGTGCCAGCAGCTCCCCCGGGACTGGGCCAGATACGCAGTATTTT
>-|-|TRBV5-1|TRBJ2-7
CASSTGTSHHEQYF
TGCGCCAGCAGCACCGGGACAAGCCACCACGAGCAGTACTTC
>-|-|TRBV12-3/TRBV12-4|TRBJ2-1
CASSSPFDNEQFF
TGTGCCAGCAGTTCCCCGTTTGACAATGAGCAGTTCTTC
>-|-|TRBV19|TRBJ1-5
CASTDQGNQPQHF
TGTGCCAGTACTGACCAGGGGAATCAGCCCCAGCATTTT
>TRBD1|-|TRBV10-3|TRBJ2-5
CAVQGQSSETQYF
TGTGCCGTACAGGGACAGTCCTCGGAGACCCAGTACTTC
>-|once|TRBV14|TRBJ1-2
CASSQATFRSDGYTF
TGTGCCAGCAGCCAAGCCACATTTAGGAGCGATGGCTACACCTTC
>-|-|TRBV6-5|TRBJ2-7
CASLRGLEQYF
TGTGCCAGCCTCCGTGGGCTCGAGCAGTACTTC
>-|-|TRBV10-3|TRBJ1-4
CAISDPGATNEKLFF
TGTGCCATCAGTGATCCAGGGGCAACTAATGAAAAACTGTTTTTT
>-|-|TRBV12-5|TRBJ2-7
CASVGTGGVYEQYF
TGTGCTAGTGTAGGCACAGGTGGCGTCTACGAGCAGTACTTC
>TRBD1|-|TRBV24-1|TRBJ1-6
CATSDLTGDNSPLHF
TGTGCCACCAGTGATTTAACAGGGGATAATTCACCCCTCCACTTT
>-|-|TRBV3-1/TRBV3-2|TRBJ2-2
CASSQEGVQTNTGELFF
TGTGCCAGCAGCCAAGAAGGGGTTCAAACGAACACCGGGGAGCTGTTTTTT
>TRBD1|-|TRBV10-3|TRBJ1-5
CAISDWDRGSNQPQHF
TGTGCCATCAGTGATTGGGACAGGGGTAGCAATCAGCCCCAGCATTTT
>-|-|TRBV5-4|TRBJ2-3
CASSSGANKDTQYF
TGTGCCAGCAGCTCAGGCGCCAACAAAGATACGCAGTATTTT
>-|once|TRBV10-3|TRBJ1-2
CAISEAGDYGYTF
TGTGCCATCAGTGAGGCAGGGGACTATGGCTACACCTTC
>-|-|TRBV5-1|TRBJ1-2
CASRLETTATYGYTF
TGCGCCAGCAGGTTGGAAACGACAGCAACCTATGGCTACACCTTC
>TRBD1|-|TRBV23-1|TRBJ1-4
CASTEPSLPDRGSTNEKLFF
TGCGCCAGCACAGAGCCGTCACTACCAGACAGGGGGTCAACTAATGAAAAACTGTTTTTT
>-|-|TRBV4-1|TRBJ1-1
CASSRGTQNTEAFF
TGCGCCAGCAGCCGAGGGACACAGAACACTGAAGCTTTCTTT
>-|-|TRBV5-1|TRBJ1-6
CASSRRTGSSYNSPLHF
TGCGCCAGCAGCCGGCGTACAGGGAGCTCCTATAATTCACCCCTCCACTTT
>TRBD1|-|TRBV4-1|TRBJ1-4
CASSQPGGVGEKLFF
TGCGCCAGCAGCCAACCAGGGGGCGTTGGTGAAAAACTGTTTTTT
>TRBD1|-|TRBV19|TRBJ1-1
CASRTGFNTEAFF
TGTGCCAGCAGGACAGGGTTTAACACTGAAGCTTTCTTT
>TRBD1|-|TRBV5-6|TRBJ1-2
CASRTGVSEGYTF
TGTGCCAGCCGTACAGGGGTTTCGGAGGGCTACACCTTC
>-|-|TRBV19|TRBJ2-2
CAKPAGGANTGELFF
TGTGCCAAACCGGCCGGGGGAGCGAACACCGGGGAGCTGTTTTTT
>-|-|TRBV7-8|TRBJ1-2
CASSTRGGVGGYTF
TGTGCCAGCAGCACCCGAGGGGGGGTGGGTGGCTACACCTTC
>-|-|TRBV20-1|TRBJ1-3
CSASFPGGNTIYF
TGCAGTGCTAGTTTTCCAGGGGGAAACACCATATATTTT
>TRBD1|-|TRBV5-1|TRBJ1-1
CASSSGQGVTEAFF
TGCGCCAGCAGCTCCGGACAGGGAGTAACTGAAGCTTTCTTT
>TRBD1|-|TRBV7-6|TRBJ1-2
CASSFLPGQGGRGYTF
TGTGCCAGCAGCTTTCTTCCTGGACAGGGAGGTCGCGGCTACACCTTC
>TRBD2|-|TRBV6-5|TRBJ2-2
CASRAGTTNTGELFF
TGTGCCAGCAGGGCCGGGACTACCAACACCGGGGAGCTGTTTTTT
>-|-|TRBV7-9|TRBJ1-4
CAIPGFPGRNEKLFF
TGTGCCATCCCAGGCTTCCCAGGCCGTAATGAAAAACTGTTTTTT